The present T cell receptor (beta chain) was sequenced within a study of CD8 T cells in Susac syndrome. TEMRA cells were FACS-enriched, unlike CD8+ and CD4+ T cells, which were negatively isolated. Random-hexamer reverse transcription was applied to roughly 0.5 to 1 ug RNA. TCRdb processed the immunoSEQ multiplex PCR reads anew with MiXCR; each CDR3 protein has one entry. This sample carries about 180,000 distinct CDR3 sequences, about 94% of them seen once, and the ten largest clones take approximately 0.09%. The CDR3 is made up of 17 amino acids. The J segment lost 3 bases and the V segment lost 1 base, leaving 9 bases of the junction unmatched. CDR1 DFQATT and CDR2 SNEGSKA come from the germline V gene (reference sequence).

Source material: CD4+ T cells from PBMCs. V and J are TRBV20-1 and TRBJ2-3; 11 bases are shared with TRBD2. The clonotype comes from a human donor with multiple sclerosis. The CDR3 loop is CSARAPGLAGGTDTQYF. CDR3 sequence (DNA): TGCAGTGCTAGAGCCCCTGGTTTAGCGGGGGGGACAGATACGCAGTATTTT.